One and the same sample provided the 10 T cell receptor beta chains below, sequenced in a study of blood T cell repertoires in COVID-19. Clones were read by immunoSEQ multiplex PCR, and TCRdb kept only the in-frame ones, dropping some. The sample lists tens of thousands of clones, over 75% occurring once. The source material was peripheral blood. The receptors derive from a human donor in a cohort sampled during active COVID-19.

This rearrangement joins TRBV12-5 to TRBJ1-1; no clear D gene. Trimming shortened V by 9 bases and J by 3 bases, and 8 bases separated the two germline ends. CDR1 is LGHNT and CDR2 is FRNRAP in the germline V gene. The CDR3 consists of 11 residues. The CDR3 spells CASGLDTEAFF. The CDR3 DNA follows: TGTGCTAGCGGCCTAGACACTGAAGCTTTCTTT.

The chain uses TRBV19 and TRBJ2-7; the match to TRBD1 covers 8 bases. CDR1 is LNHDA, CDR2 SQIVND, per germline (reference sequence). This CDR3 has 15 residues. The trim removed 6 bases at V and 7 bases at J, leaving 14 bases unmatched. CDR3 sequence reads: CASSPAGTGLVEQYF. The CDR3 DNA reads as TGTGCCAGTAGCCCGGCCGGGACAGGCCTAGTGGAGCAGTACTTC.

V and J are TRBV4-1 and TRBJ2-7; weak D call: TRBD2 (6 bases). Trimming removed 4 bases from V and 4 bases from J, with 20 bases in between. The CDR3 covers 16 residues. The V gene's germline CDR1 is MGHRA and CDR2 YSYEKL. The CDR3 spells CASSPQWGDPGYEQYF. The CDR3 DNA is TGCGCCAGCAGCCCGCAGTGGGGGGATCCCGGGTACGAGCAGTACTTC.

This chain joins TRBV18 and TRBJ2-3, with D possibly being TRBD2 (6 bases). CDR1 is KGHSH and CDR2 is LQKENI in the germline V gene. The CDR3 is 17 residues long. The V end was cut by 3 bases, the J end by 0 bases, with 16 bases between. The CDR3, as DNA: TGTGCCAGCTCACCCCCCGGAGGGCGTCCCAGCACAGATACGCAGTATTTT. Translated: CASSPPGGRPSTDTQYF.

The chain uses TRBV9 and TRBJ2-2; no clear D gene. CDR3 length: 14 amino acids. V lost 0 bases, J lost 6 bases, and 9 bases lay in between. Germline CDR1 reads SGDLS; CDR2 reads YYNGEE. The CDR3 nucleotides read TGTGCCAGCAGCGTAGGCCCGCCGGCCGGGGAGCTGTTTTTT. It specifies CASSVGPPAGELFF.

The CDR3 DNA is TGCGCCAGCAGCTGGGAGGGGAGGGTGCGGGGGCGGCAGTTCTTC. Residues: CASSWEGRVRGRQFF. This chain connects TRBV5-1 to TRBJ2-1; the D gene is possibly TRBD2 (7 bases). The length of the CDR3 is 15 residues. With 3 bases removed from V and 12 bases from J, the gap between germline ends came to 22 bases. Germline values: CDR1 SGHRS, CDR2 YFSETQ.

The chain recombines TRBV29-1 with TRBJ2-7; 7 nucleotides line up with TRBD1. CDR3 length: 12 residues. CDR1 and CDR2 from the germline V gene are SQVTM and ANQGSEA. V shed 5 bases and J 3 bases; nucleotides not matched to a gene: 4. The CDR3 DNA is TGCAGCGTTAGGACAGGCCACTACGAGCAGTACTTC. As protein: CSVRTGHYEQYF.

This rearrangement joins TRBV11-2 to TRBJ2-3; 7 bases are a match to TRBD1. This CDR3 contains 16 residues. V trimming: 5 bases; J trimming: 4 bases; junction bases outside the gene matches: 12. Germline CDR1 and CDR2: SGHAT and FQNNGV. The CDR3 nucleotides are TGTGCCAGCAGCCCGGTGGTACAGGGGAGTGCAGATACGCAGTATTTT. Encoded protein: CASSPVVQGSADTQYF.

This rearrangement joins TRBV19 to TRBJ2-6; 7 bases match TRBD1. CDR1 is LNHDA and CDR2 is SQIVND in the germline V gene (reference sequence). With 3 bases clipped from V and 0 bases from J, the junction kept 5 bases outside the gene matches. The CDR3 totals 17 residues. The CDR3 nucleotides are TGTGCCAGTAGTATCCTGGGACAGAGCTCTGGGGCCAACGTCCTGACTTTC. It is translated as CASSILGQSSGANVLTF.

The CDR3 region is CASSQGLGRGHDEQFF. Written as DNA, the CDR3 is TGCGCCAGCAGCCAAGGGCTGGGCAGGGGGCATGATGAGCAGTTCTTC. V and J are TRBV4-3 and TRBJ2-1; 8 nucleotides line up with TRBD1. CDR3 size: 16 residues. Germline V gene lookup returns CDR1 LGHNA and CDR2 YSLEER. Unmatched junction bases numbered 10, after V lost 1 base and J lost 8 bases.